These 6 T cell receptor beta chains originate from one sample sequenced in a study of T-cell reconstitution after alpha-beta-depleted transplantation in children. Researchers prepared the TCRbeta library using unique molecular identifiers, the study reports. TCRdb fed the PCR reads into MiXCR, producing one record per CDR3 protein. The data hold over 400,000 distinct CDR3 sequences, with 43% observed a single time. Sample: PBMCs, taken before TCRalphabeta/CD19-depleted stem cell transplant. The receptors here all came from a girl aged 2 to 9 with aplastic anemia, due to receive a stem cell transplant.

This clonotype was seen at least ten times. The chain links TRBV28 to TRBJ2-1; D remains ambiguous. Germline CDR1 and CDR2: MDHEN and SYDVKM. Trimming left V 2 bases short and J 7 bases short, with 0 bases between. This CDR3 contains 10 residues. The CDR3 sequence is CASSLNEQFF. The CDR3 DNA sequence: TGTGCCAGCAGTTTAAATGAGCAGTTCTTC.

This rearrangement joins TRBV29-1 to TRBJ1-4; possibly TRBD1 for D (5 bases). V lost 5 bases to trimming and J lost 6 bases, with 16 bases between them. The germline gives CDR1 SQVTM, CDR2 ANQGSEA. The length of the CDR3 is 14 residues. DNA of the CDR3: TGCAGCGTTTCTCCAGGGTTGGGGGATGAAAAACTGTTTTTT. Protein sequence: CSVSPGLGDEKLFF.

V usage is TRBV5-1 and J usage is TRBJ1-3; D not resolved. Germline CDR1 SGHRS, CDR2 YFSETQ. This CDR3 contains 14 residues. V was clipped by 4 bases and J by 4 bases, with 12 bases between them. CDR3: CASSPGGAGNTIYF. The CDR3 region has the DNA TGCGCCAGCAGCCCAGGAGGCGCGGGAAACACCATATATTTT.

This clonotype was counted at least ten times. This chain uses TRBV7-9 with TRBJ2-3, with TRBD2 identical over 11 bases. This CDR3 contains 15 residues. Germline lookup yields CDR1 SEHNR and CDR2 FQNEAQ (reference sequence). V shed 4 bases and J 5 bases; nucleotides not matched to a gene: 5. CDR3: CASSSTSGIRDTQYF. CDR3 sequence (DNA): TGTGCCAGCAGCTCGACTAGCGGGATACGAGATACGCAGTATTTT. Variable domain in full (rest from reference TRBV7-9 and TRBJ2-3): DTGVSQNPRHKITKRGQNVTFRCDPISEHNRLYWYRQTLGQGPEFLTYFQNEAQLEKSRLLSDRFSAERPKGSFSTLEIQRTEQGDSAMYLCASSSTSGIRDTQYFGPGTRLTVL.

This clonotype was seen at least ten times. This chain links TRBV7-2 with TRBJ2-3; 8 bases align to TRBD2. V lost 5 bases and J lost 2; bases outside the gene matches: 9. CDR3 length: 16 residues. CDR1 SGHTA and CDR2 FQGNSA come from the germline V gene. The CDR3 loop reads CASSPRAGGLTDTQYF. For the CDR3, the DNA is TGTGCCAGCAGCCCTAGGGCGGGAGGCCTCACAGATACGCAGTATTTT.

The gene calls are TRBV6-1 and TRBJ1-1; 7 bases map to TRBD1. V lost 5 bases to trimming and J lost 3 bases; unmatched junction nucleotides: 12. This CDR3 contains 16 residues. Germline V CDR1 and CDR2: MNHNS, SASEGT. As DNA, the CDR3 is TGTGCCAGCAGTAAGGGTCTCCAGGGGGTGCACACTGAAGCTTTCTTT. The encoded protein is CASSKGLQGVHTEAFF.